The 8 T cell receptor beta chains presented below share a single source sample, sequenced in a study of T cell changes during pregnancy in multiple sclerosis. TCRdb's table, derived via immunoSEQ multiplex PCR, lists solely in-frame clones and lacks some. The data contain about 50,000 clones, roughly nine tenths of them singletons. Specimen: CD8+ T cells from peripheral blood mononuclear cells, collected after pregnancy. These TCRs come from a female donor with multiple sclerosis, enrolled in a pregnancy study.

The chain combines TRBV10-3 with TRBJ2-5; a weak D match, TRBD1 (6 bases). V lost 11 bases to trimming and J lost 1 base, with 14 bases between them. Looked up from germline, CDR1 is ENHRY and CDR2 is SYGVKD. The CDR3 contains 13 residues. The CDR3 nucleotides read TGTGCCTCCCTCCCGGACAGCCAAGAGACCCAGTACTTC. Translation: CASLPDSQETQYF.

The V call is TRBV27, the J call TRBJ1-5; maybe TRBD1 (5 bases). CDR1 MNHEY and CDR2 SMNVEV come from the germline V gene (reference sequence). The CDR3 covers 15 residues. V gave up 5 bases and J gave up 0 bases, with 11 bases separating them. The CDR3 is CASSPYRNSNQPQHF. The CDR3 coding sequence is TGTGCCAGCAGTCCTTACAGGAATAGCAATCAGCCCCAGCATTTT.

The rearrangement joins TRBV15 to TRBJ1-5; D not certain. Germline CDR1 reads LNHNV; CDR2 reads YYDKDF (reference sequence). CDR3 length: 13 residues. Trimming took 6 bases from V and 4 from J, leaving 10 bases between them. This CDR3 is CATRPGPNQPQHF. The CDR3 DNA follows: TGTGCCACCAGGCCAGGCCCTAATCAGCCCCAGCATTTT.

By sample share, this clone is medium-sized (0.01 to 0.1%). The J gene is TRBJ2-1, the V gene TRBV10-2; TRBD2 matches at 8 bases. The CDR3 runs to 12 residues. The germline V gene has CDR1 WSHSY and CDR2 SAAADI. After removal of 10 bases from V and 7 bases from J, the junction contained 6 bases not matched to a gene. The CDR3 loop is CATSGGVNEQFF. The DNA of the CDR3 is TGCGCCACATCGGGGGGGGTTAATGAGCAGTTCTTC.

This chain joins TRBV5-1 and TRBJ1-2, with 7 positions matching TRBD1. The CDR3 runs to 13 residues. Germline-derived CDR1 and CDR2 are SGHRS and YFSETQ. J was trimmed by 8 bases and V by 3 bases; bases with no gene match: 7. The CDR3 reads CASSSRGVDGYTF. The CDR3 bases are TGCGCCAGCAGCTCCAGGGGGGTCGACGGCTACACCTTC.

The chain employs TRBV2 and TRBJ2-5, with 11 nucleotides matching TRBD2. The V gene end was trimmed by 6 bases and the J gene end by 1 base; junction bases not matched to a gene: 10. The CDR3 is 17 amino acids. In germline, CDR1 is SNHLY, CDR2 FYNNEI. In DNA form, the CDR3 reads TGTGCCAGCAGAGGATTACTAGCGGGGGCCTTCCAAGAGACCCAGTACTTC. Residues: CASRGLLAGAFQETQYF. Combining the CDR3 with reference TRBV2 and TRBJ2-5 gives the whole variable domain EPEVTQTPSHQVTQMGQEVILRCVPISNHLYFYWYRQILGQKVEFLVSFYNNEISEKSEIFDDQFSVERPDGSNFTLKIRSTKLEDSAMYFCASRGLLAGAFQETQYFGPGTRLLVL.

This sequence joins TRBV7-6 and TRBJ2-2; D possibly corresponds to TRBD2 (8 bases). V lost 1 base, J lost 5 bases, and 20 bases lay in between. CDR3 length: 18 amino acids. The germline V gene encodes CDR1 SGHVS and CDR2 FNYEAQ. The CDR3 is CASSLVSGGGGETGELFF. CDR3 bases: TGTGCCAGCAGCTTAGTCTCGGGAGGGGGCGGTGAGACCGGGGAGCTGTTTTTT.

The rearrangement links TRBV6-4 to TRBJ2-7; TRBD1 aligns across 7 bases. CDR3 length: 15 residues. The J segment lost 3 bases and the V segment lost 4 bases, leaving 9 bases of the junction unmatched. Per germline, CDR1 MRHNA and CDR2 SNTAGT. The CDR3 loop reads CASSADRELFYEQYF. The CDR3 DNA follows: TGTGCCAGCAGTGCCGACAGGGAACTCTTCTACGAGCAGTACTTC.